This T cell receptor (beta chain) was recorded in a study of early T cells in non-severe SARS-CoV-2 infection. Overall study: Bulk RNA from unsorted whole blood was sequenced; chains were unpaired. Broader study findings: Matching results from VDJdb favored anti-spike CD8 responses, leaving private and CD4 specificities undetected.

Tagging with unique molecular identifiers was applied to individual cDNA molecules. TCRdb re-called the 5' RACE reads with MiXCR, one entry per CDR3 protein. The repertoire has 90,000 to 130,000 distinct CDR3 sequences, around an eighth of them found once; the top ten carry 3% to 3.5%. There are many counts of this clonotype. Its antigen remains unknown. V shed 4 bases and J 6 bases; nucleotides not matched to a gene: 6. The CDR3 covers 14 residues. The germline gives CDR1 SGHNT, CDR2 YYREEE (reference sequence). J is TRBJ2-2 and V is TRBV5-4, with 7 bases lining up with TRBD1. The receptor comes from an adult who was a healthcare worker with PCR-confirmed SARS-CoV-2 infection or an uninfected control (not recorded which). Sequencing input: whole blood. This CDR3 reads CASSPGTAPGELFF. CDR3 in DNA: TGTGCCAGCAGCCCCGGGACAGCACCCGGGGAGCTGTTTTTT. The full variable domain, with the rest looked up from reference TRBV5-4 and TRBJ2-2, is ETGVTQSPTHLIKTRGQQVTLRCSSQSGHNTVSWYQQALGQGPQFIFQYYREEENGRGNFPPRFSGLQFPNYSSELNVNALELDDSALYLCASSPGTAPGELFFGEGSRLTVL.